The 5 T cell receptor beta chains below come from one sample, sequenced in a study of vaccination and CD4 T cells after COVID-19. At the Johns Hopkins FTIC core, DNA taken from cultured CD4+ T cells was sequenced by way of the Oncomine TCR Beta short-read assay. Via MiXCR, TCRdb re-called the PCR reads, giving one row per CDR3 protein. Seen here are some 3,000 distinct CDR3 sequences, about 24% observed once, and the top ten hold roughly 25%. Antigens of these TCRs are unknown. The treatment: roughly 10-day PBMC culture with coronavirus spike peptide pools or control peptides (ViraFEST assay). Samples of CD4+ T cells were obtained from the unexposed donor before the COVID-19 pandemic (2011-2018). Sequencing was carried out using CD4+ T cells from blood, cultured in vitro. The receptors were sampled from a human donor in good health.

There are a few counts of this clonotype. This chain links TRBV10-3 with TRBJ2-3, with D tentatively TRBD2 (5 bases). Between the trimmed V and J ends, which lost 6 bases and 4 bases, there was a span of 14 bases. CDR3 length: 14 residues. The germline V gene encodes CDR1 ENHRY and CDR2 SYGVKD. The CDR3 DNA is TGTGCCATCAGGAGGGAACCGACATCAGATACGCAGTATTTT. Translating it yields CAIRREPTSDTQYF.

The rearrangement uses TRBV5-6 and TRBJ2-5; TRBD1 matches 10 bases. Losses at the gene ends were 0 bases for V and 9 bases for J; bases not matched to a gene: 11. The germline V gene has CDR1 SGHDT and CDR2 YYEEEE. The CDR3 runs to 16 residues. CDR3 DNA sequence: TGTGCCAGCAGCTTGGAGGGACAGGGGATCGAGGTGTCCCAGTACTTC. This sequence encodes CASSLEGQGIEVSQYF. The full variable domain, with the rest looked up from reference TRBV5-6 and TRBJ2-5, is DAGVTQSPTHLIKTRGQQVTLRCSPKSGHDTVSWYQQALGQGPQFIFQYYEEEERQRGNFPDRFSGHQFPNYSSELNVNALLLGDSALYLCASSLEGQGIEVSQYFGPGTRLLVL.

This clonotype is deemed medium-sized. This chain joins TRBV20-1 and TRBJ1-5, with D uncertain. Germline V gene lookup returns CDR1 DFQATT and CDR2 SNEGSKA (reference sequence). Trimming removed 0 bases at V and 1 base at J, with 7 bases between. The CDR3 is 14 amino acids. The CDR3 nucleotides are TGCAGTGCTAGAGACGGAGGAAGCAATCAGCCCCAGCATTTT. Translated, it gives CSARDGGSNQPQHF.

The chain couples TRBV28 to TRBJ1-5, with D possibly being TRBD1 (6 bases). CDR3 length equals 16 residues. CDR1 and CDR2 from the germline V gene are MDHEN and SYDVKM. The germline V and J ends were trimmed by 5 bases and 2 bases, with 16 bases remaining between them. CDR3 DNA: TGTGCCAGCAGTCCGGGTATAGGGGGGCGCAATCAGCCCCAGCATTTT. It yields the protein CASSPGIGGRNQPQHF.

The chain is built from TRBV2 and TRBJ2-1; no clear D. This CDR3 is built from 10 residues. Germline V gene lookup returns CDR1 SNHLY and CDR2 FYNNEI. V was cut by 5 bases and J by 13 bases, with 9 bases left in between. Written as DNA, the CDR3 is TGTGCCAGCAGTAGACTGGTACAGTTCTTC. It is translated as CASSRLVQFF.